This TCR beta chain was documented in a study of PD-L1 blockade in urothelial cancer. Turning to the study itself: The median T cell count in blood samples was 110,000 to 150,000.

Profiled with immunoSEQ multiplex PCR; TCRdb holds only in-frame clones, not every one. Found here are 35,000 to 45,000 clones, roughly 90% of them singletons; the top ten hold roughly 25%. This sample's time point: pretreatment peripheral blood. A word on this clone: Other DNA sequences in the sample encode the same CDR3.

The receptor's source is a donor at least 40 years old with urothelial cancer. Here the sequenced sample was PBMCs, taken around atezolizumab (anti-PD-L1) treatment.

CDR3 protein: CASSLDQGGTSGSSEQYF. The CDR3 nucleotides read TGTGCCAGCAGCTTAGATCAAGGTGGGACTAGCGGGAGCTCCGAGCAGTACTTC. The chain is built from TRBV11-3 and TRBJ2-7; 14 positions agree with TRBD2. V gave up 0 bases and J gave up 6 bases; unmatched junction bases: 10. Per the germline V gene, CDR1 is SGHNT and CDR2 is YENEEA. This CDR3 region has 18 residues.